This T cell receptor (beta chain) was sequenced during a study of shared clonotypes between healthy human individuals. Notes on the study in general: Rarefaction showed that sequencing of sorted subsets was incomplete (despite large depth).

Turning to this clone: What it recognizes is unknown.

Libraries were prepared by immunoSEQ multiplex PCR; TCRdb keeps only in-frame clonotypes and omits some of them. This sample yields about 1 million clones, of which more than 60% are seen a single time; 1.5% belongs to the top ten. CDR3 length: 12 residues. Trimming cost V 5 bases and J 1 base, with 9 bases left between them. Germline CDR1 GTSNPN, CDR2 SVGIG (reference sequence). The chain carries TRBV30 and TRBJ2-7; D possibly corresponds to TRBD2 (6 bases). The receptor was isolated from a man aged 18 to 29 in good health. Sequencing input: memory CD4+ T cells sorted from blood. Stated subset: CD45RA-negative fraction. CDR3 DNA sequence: TGTGCCTGGGGGGGGACTTCCTACGAGCAGTACTTC. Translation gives CAWGGTSYEQYF.